The present TCR beta chain was sequenced within a study of blood T cell repertoires in COVID-19. Whole-study context: Sources were T cells, B-cell-depleted T cells, or PBMCs; the material itself was cDNA or gDNA.

V dropped 7 bases and J dropped 15 bases, with 22 bases sitting between them. The CDR3 loop spans 12 amino acids. The germline CDR1 and CDR2 sequences are GTSNPN and SVGIG (reference sequence). Measured with immunoSEQ multiplex PCR; TCRdb has only the in-frame clones, and not every one. The table shows about 250,000 clones, with about 83% occurring only once. Seattle patients were enrolled during active infection and followed longitudinally. Sample: peripheral blood. The genes are TRBV30 and TRBJ2-1, with D possibly being TRBD2 (5 bases). The TCR sequence derives from a woman at least 80 years old with COVID-19, enrolled during active disease. The CDR3 coding sequence is TGTGCCTTTGGAAGGGCTAGCTACAAGGGGTTCTTC. The encoded protein is CAFGRASYKGFF.